These 19 T cell receptor beta chains originate from one sample sequenced in a study of blood T cell repertoires in COVID-19. Repertoires were generated with immunoSEQ multiplex PCR, while TCRdb's copy carries only in-frame clones and drops some. The table lists approximately 90,000 clones, 86% of them singletons. Sequencing was performed on peripheral blood. These receptors were obtained from a woman of 80 years or more with acute or convalescent COVID-19.

The chain recombines TRBV5-1 with TRBJ2-5; 7 positions agree with TRBD1. Germline assignment: CDR1 SGHRS and CDR2 YFSETQ. The trim removed 0 bases at V and 2 bases at J, leaving 7 bases unmatched. This CDR3 spans 16 amino acids. CDR3 DNA: TGCGCCAGCAGCTTGGGACAGGGTGGCCCACAAGAGACCCAGTACTTC. Translation gives CASSLGQGGPQETQYF.

The CDR3: CASSIIKRGTYEQYF. CDR3 DNA: TGTGCCAGTAGTATTATCAAGCGGGGGACCTACGAGCAGTACTTC. V gene TRBV19 combines with J gene TRBJ2-7; 8 nucleotides match TRBD2. The CDR3 is 15 residues long. The trim removed 3 bases at V and 2 bases at J, leaving 6 bases unmatched. Germline lookup yields CDR1 LNHDA and CDR2 SQIVND (reference sequence).

In this sample, this clone turned up a few times. The chain has TRBV5-4 and TRBJ1-1; D remains ambiguous. In germline, CDR1 is SGHNT, CDR2 YYREEE (reference sequence). The CDR3 loop spans 15 amino acids. Trimming removed 0 bases at V and 0 bases at J, with 9 bases between. This CDR3 reads CASSLAAGMNTEAFF. CDR3 bases: TGTGCCAGCAGCTTGGCCGCAGGCATGAACACTGAAGCTTTCTTT.

The rearrangement joins TRBV5-6 to TRBJ1-5; D gene ambiguous. Germline-derived CDR1 and CDR2 are SGHDT and YYEEEE. The ends were cut back, 6 bases at V and 2 bases at J, with 9 bases in the middle. This CDR3 spans 13 amino acids. This chain's CDR3 is CASTMRGNQPQHF. CDR3 bases: TGTGCCAGCACCATGAGAGGCAATCAGCCCCAGCATTTT.

This chain connects TRBV11-2 to TRBJ2-5; possibly TRBD1 for D (6 bases). This CDR3 is built from 13 residues. Per germline, CDR1 SGHAT and CDR2 FQNNGV. The ends were cut back, 3 bases at V and 2 bases at J, with 7 bases in the middle. The CDR3 protein is CASSLGHQETQYF. The CDR3 bases are TGTGCCAGCAGCTTGGGACATCAAGAGACCCAGTACTTC.

The rearrangement links TRBV5-1 to TRBJ2-3; 8 bases fit TRBD1. The CDR3 extends over 15 amino acids. Germline V CDR1 and CDR2: SGHRS, YFSETQ. V lost 3 bases and J lost 0; bases outside the gene matches: 3. CDR3 amino acids: CASSSRQGSTDTQYF. CDR3 bases: TGCGCCAGCAGCTCCAGACAGGGGAGCACAGATACGCAGTATTTT.

V is TRBV28 and J is TRBJ1-3, with 7 bases fitting TRBD1. The ends lost 7 bases at V and 0 bases at J; junction bases unmatched: 9. CDR1 is MDHEN and CDR2 is SYDVKM in the germline V gene. The length of the CDR3 is 16 residues. The DNA for the CDR3 is TGTGCCAGCAAAGCAGCCGGGACAGTCTCTGGAAACACCATATATTTT. Residues: CASKAAGTVSGNTIYF.

The chain has TRBV3-1 (or the pseudogene TRBV3-2) and TRBJ2-7; D is possibly TRBD2 (6 bases). V lost 1 base and J lost 6, with 13 bases in between. The CDR3 spans 14 residues. Germline V lookup: CDR1 LGHDT, CDR2 YNNKEL (reference sequence). The CDR3 nucleotides are TGTGCCAGCAGCCAAGTCTTGAAGGGAGGCGAGCAGTACTTC. Protein sequence: CASSQVLKGGEQYF.

CDR3 bases: TGTGCCAGCAGTTGGGACAGGGTAAAGGGCGGGGAGCTGTTTTTT. It specifies CASSWDRVKGGELFF. The V and J genes are TRBV6-5 and TRBJ2-2, with 9 bases fitting TRBD1. V trimming: 4 bases; J trimming: 7 bases; junction bases outside the gene matches: 7. The CDR3 contains 15 residues. CDR1 is MNHEY and CDR2 is SVGAGI in the germline V gene.

The chain combines TRBV7-3 with TRBJ2-1; 11 positions agree with TRBD2. This CDR3 is 16 amino acids long. J gave up 7 bases and V 4 bases, and 9 bases lay outside the gene matches. Germline V lookup: CDR1 SGHTA, CDR2 FQGTGA. The CDR3, as DNA: TGTGCCAGCAGCTCGCAACTAGCGGGGGCGACTAATGAGCAGTTCTTC. This codes for CASSSQLAGATNEQFF.

The gene calls are TRBV7-2 and TRBJ2-3, with D tentatively TRBD2 (7 bases). Germline CDR1 SGHTA, CDR2 FQGNSA. This CDR3 has 17 residues. Trimming took 5 bases from V and 2 from J, leaving 20 bases between them. CDR3 region: CASSQPPAGALTDTQYF. CDR3 coding DNA: TGTGCCAGCAGCCAACCCCCCGCGGGGGCCCTCACAGATACGCAGTATTTT.

This clone was counted between two and nine times. V is TRBV10-3 and J is TRBJ1-1; the match to TRBD1 covers 11 bases. There are 14 residues in the CDR3. J gave up 11 bases and V 6 bases, and 11 bases lay outside the gene matches. Germline V gives CDR1 ENHRY, CDR2 SYGVKD. CDR3 amino acids: CAIRLGQGDGRAFF. Here the CDR3 DNA reads TGTGCCATCAGACTGGGACAGGGGGACGGAAGGGCTTTCTTT.

The chain is built from TRBV5-1 and TRBJ2-3, with D perhaps matching TRBD2 (7 bases). Germline lookup yields CDR1 SGHRS and CDR2 YFSETQ. This CDR3 spans 15 amino acids. V was clipped by 0 bases and J by 6 bases, with 14 bases between them. CDR3 sequence reads: CASSLEWGGSDTQYF. Written as DNA, the CDR3 is TGCGCCAGCAGCTTGGAGTGGGGGGGCAGTGATACGCAGTATTTT.

The chain links TRBV28 to TRBJ2-7; 10 nucleotides line up with TRBD1. CDR3 length: 16 amino acids. Trimming removed 6 bases from V and 1 base from J; junction bases left unmatched: 9. From germline, CDR1 is MDHEN and CDR2 SYDVKM. The CDR3 DNA sequence: TGTGCCAGCAGCTGGGACAGGGGAGGTTTTTCCTACGAGCAGTACTTC. It specifies CASSWDRGGFSYEQYF.

CDR3 nucleotide sequence: TGTGCCAGCAGTGAAGCGCTTCGGGGATTCTATGGCTACACCTTC. Translated, it gives CASSEALRGFYGYTF. V and J are TRBV6-1 and TRBJ1-2; D gene uncertain. The germline CDR1 and CDR2 sequences are MNHNS and SASEGT. The CDR3 runs 15 residues. Trimming pared 0 bases from V and 4 bases from J, leaving 12 bases between.

This clone was seen more than once but under ten times. The chain recombines TRBV11-3 with TRBJ1-1; D ambiguous. CDR1 and CDR2 from the germline V gene are SGHNT and YENEEA. V lost 0 bases, J lost 0 bases, and 8 bases lay in between. This CDR3 has 15 amino acids. Here the CDR3 reads CASSLDSPLNTEAFF. In DNA form, the CDR3 reads TGTGCCAGCAGCTTAGACTCCCCTCTGAACACTGAAGCTTTCTTT.

This rearrangement joins TRBV7-9 to TRBJ2-7; 7 positions agree with TRBD1. Germline V gene lookup returns CDR1 SEHNR and CDR2 FQNEAQ (reference sequence). The CDR3 is 14 residues long. The V gene end was trimmed by 5 bases and the J gene end by 3 bases; junction bases not matched to a gene: 7. CDR3 region: CASSPTGRSYEQYF. CDR3 DNA: TGTGCCAGCAGCCCGACAGGGAGAAGCTACGAGCAGTACTTC.

V gene TRBV19 combines with J gene TRBJ1-3; 8 bases are shared with TRBD1. The germline gives CDR1 LNHDA, CDR2 SQIVND (reference sequence). CDR3 size: 15 residues. V lost 9 bases and J lost 0; bases outside the gene matches: 7. The CDR3 bases are TGTGCCAGCCGGGACAGGCCTAACTCTGGAAACACCATATATTTT. This sequence encodes CASRDRPNSGNTIYF.

The CDR3 is CASRGQTANTGELFF. CDR3 DNA: TGCGCCAGCAGGGGACAGACCGCGAACACCGGGGAGCTGTTTTTT. This chain links TRBV5-1 with TRBJ2-2; the match to TRBD1 covers 7 bases. The CDR3 length is 15 residues. Germline V gene sequence: CDR1 SGHRS, CDR2 YFSETQ. V lost 5 bases to trimming and J lost 0 bases; unmatched junction nucleotides: 4.